This TCR beta chain originates from a study of HIV-infected children after antiretroviral therapy interruption. There are many counts of this clonotype. Trimming shortened V by 0 bases and J by 1 base, and 7 bases separated the two germline ends. Germline loops: CDR1 GTSNPN, CDR2 SVGIG (reference sequence). This CDR3 has 14 residues. A 3' RACE protocol on RNA, with unique molecular identifiers, produced the TCR library. Each CDR3 protein gets one entry after TCRdb re-called the 3' RACE reads with MiXCR. The table shows more than 40,000 distinct CDR3 sequences, with about 4.3% occurring only once. Regarding treatment: PENTA 11 planned treatment interruption arm or continuous ART arm.

The TCR sequence derives from a pool of human donors with HIV. Here the sequenced sample was CD45RA+ CD4+ T cells from PBMCs, pooled from several time points, taken from a donor given antiretroviral therapy, either interrupted or continuous. Stated subset: naive CD4+ CD45RA+ CD45RO- T cells. This sequence joins TRBV30 and TRBJ1-3; D gene unclear. The CDR3 loop reads CAWSVESSGNTIYF. The CDR3 bases are TGTGCCTGGAGTGTAGAGTCATCTGGAAACACCATATATTTT.